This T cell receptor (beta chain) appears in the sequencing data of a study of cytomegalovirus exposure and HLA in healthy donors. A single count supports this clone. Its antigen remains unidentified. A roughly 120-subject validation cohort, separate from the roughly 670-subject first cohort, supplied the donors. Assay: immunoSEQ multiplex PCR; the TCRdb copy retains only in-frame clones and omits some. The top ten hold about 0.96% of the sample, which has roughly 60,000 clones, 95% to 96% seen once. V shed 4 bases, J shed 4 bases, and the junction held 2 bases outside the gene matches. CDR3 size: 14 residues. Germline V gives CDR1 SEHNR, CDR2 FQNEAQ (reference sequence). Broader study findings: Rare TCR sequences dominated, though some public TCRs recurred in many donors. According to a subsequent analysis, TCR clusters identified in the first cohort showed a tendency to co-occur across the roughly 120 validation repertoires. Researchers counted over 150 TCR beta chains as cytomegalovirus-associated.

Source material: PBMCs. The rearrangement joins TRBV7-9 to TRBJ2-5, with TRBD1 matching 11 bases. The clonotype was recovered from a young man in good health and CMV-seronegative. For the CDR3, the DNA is TGTGCCAGCAGCTGGGGACAGGGGGGAGAGACCCAGTACTTC. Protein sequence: CASSWGQGGETQYF.